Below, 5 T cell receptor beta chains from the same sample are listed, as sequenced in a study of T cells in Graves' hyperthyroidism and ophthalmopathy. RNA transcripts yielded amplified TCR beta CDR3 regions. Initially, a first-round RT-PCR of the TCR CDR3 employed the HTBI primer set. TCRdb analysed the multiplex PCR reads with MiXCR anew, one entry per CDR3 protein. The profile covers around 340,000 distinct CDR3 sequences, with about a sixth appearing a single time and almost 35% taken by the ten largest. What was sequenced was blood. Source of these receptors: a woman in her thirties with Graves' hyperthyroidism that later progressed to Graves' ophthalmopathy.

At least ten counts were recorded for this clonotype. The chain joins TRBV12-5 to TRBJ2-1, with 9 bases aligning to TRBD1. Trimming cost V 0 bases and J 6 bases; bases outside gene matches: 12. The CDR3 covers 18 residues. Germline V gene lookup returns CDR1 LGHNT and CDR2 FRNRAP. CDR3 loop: CASGLVSLGQGNFNEQFF. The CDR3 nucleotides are TGTGCTAGTGGTTTGGTTTCGCTGGGACAGGGAAATTTCAATGAGCAGTTCTTC.

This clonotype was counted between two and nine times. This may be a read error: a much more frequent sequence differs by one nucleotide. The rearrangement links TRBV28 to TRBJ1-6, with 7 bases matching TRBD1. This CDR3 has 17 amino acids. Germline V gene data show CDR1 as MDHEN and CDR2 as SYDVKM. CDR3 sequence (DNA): TGTGCCGGCAGTTTGATAACAGGGGCAAAAGATAATTCACCCCTCCACTTT. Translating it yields CAGSLITGAKDNSPLHF.

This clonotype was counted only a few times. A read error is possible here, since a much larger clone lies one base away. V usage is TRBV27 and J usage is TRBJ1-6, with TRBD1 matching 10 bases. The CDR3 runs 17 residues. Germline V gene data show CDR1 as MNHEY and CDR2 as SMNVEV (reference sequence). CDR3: CVSSSLLGDRGQVALHF. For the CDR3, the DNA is TGTGTCAGCAGTTCTCTATTAGGGGACAGGGGTCAAGTGGCCCTCCACTTT.

This CDR3 is CASSLAGLNYGYTF. The CDR3 DNA is TGTGCCAGCAGTTTGGCAGGGTTAAACTATGGCTACACCTTC. The chain uses TRBV27 and TRBJ1-2; D perhaps matches TRBD1 (5 bases). The CDR3 runs 14 residues. CDR1 is MNHEY and CDR2 is SMNVEV in the germline V gene (reference sequence). Trimming left V 3 bases short and J 2 bases short, with 10 bases between.

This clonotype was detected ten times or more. The CDR3: CASKGGGLITEAFF. The CDR3 DNA follows: TGCGCCAGCAAGGGAGGGGGCCTGATCACTGAAGCTTTCTTT. The chain couples TRBV4-1 to TRBJ1-1; 7 bases line up with TRBD1. CDR1 MGHRA and CDR2 YSYEKL come from the germline V gene. The V gene end was trimmed by 7 bases and the J gene end by 4 bases; junction bases not matched to a gene: 9. The CDR3 sequence is 14 residues long.